The present entry profiles one T cell receptor (beta chain) with its context. The same CDR3 arises from other DNA sequences in this sample as well. TCRdb's table, derived via immunoSEQ multiplex PCR, lists solely in-frame clones and lacks some. The sample shows 110,000 or so clones, 90% to 95% of them seen only once. V lost 3 bases and J 5 bases, leaving 10 bases between the germline ends. Germline CDR1 is MNHEY and CDR2 is SMNVEV (reference sequence). The CDR3 spans 13 residues. This sample was included in a study of T cell responses to AZD1222 COVID-19 vaccine. The source of this sequence is an adult in good health. The source material was peripheral blood, sampled on day 0 of AZD1222 vaccination. J is TRBJ1-2 and V is TRBV27, with D maybe TRBD1 (5 bases). The CDR3 bases are TGTGCCAGCAGTTTTGGCGGGGCTTATGGCTACACCTTC. It encodes CASSFGGAYGYTF.